The sequence of this TCR beta chain was determined in a study of OX40 agonist ivuxolimab in advanced cancers. Study background: All patients had ivuxolimab intravenously every 2 weeks at 0.01 to 10 mg/kg. Overall study results and limits: Which antigen the expanded peripheral T cells recognized is unknown. The 0.1-3.0 mg/kg partial responders had among the lowest clonal expansion.

Note on this clone: Antigen: not known.

Autoimmune disease history or systemic immunosuppression led to patients being barred. Deletions cut 2 bases from V and 0 bases from J, with 17 bases between. Germline lookup yields CDR1 GTSNPN and CDR2 SVGIG (reference sequence). The CDR3 is made up of 18 amino acids. The table came from immunoSEQ multiplex PCR; TCRdb's copy has only in-frame clones and leaves some out. This repertoire shows around 92,000 clones, approximately 93% found once; its top ten account for around 0.25%. Source: CD4+ or CD8+ T cells sorted from blood, taken in a trial of the OX40 agonist ivuxolimab. This sequence joins TRBV30 and TRBJ2-6; a weak D match, TRBD1 (6 bases). The TCR sequence derives from an adult with an advanced solid tumor such as melanoma, head and neck, liver or kidney cancer. For the CDR3, the DNA is TGTGCCTGGAGTCGTTGGGCAGGGGCCCCCTCTGGGGCCAACGTCCTGACTTTC. It translates to CAWSRWAGAPSGANVLTF.